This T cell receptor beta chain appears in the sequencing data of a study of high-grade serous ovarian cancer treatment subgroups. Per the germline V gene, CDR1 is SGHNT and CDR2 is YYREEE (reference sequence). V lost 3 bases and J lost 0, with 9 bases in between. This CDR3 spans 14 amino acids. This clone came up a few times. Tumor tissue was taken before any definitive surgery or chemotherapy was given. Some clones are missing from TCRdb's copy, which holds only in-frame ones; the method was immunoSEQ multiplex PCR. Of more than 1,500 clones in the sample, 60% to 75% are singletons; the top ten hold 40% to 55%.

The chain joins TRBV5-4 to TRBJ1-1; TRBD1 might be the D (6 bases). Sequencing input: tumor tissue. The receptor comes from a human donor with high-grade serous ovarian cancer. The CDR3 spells CASSWTEMNTEAFF. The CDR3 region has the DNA TGTGCCAGCAGCTGGACAGAGATGAACACTGAAGCTTTCTTT.